Listed below are T cell receptor beta chains from one sample, sequenced in a study of T cell responses to AZD1222 COVID-19 vaccine. This table comes from immunoSEQ multiplex PCR, and its TCRdb copy is limited to in-frame clones, with some not included. There are approximately 210,000 clones in the sample; 91% occur only once, and nearly 3.5% lies in the top ten. The sample was peripheral blood, taken 28 days after the second AZD1222 dose. The receptor source for this set is an adult who received the AZD1222 COVID-19 vaccine. Both conserved end residues are part of each CDR3. Fields, in order: V gene, J gene, D gene, clone size, CDR3 DNA, CDR3 protein. D genes are given only for firm matches. Clone size, where shown, is once, few, many, or a class for clones that have expanded.

TRBV7-9,TRBJ2-1,NA,NA,TGTGCCAGCAGCCCTCCGAGCTACAATGAGCAGTTCTTC,CASSPPSYNEQFF
TRBV1,TRBJ2-2,NA,NA,TGCACCAGCAGCCAAGATCTAGCGGGTGTCACCGGGGAGCTGTTTTTT,CTSSQDLAGVTGELFF
TRBV7-9,TRBJ2-3,NA,NA,TGTGCCAGCAGCCCGTCGAGAATGGGAGATACGCAGTATTTT,CASSPSRMGDTQYF
TRBV27,TRBJ1-5,TRBD1,once,TGTGCCAGCAGTCGACAGGGGAACAATCAGCCCCAGCATTTT,CASSRQGNNQPQHF
TRBV6-5,TRBJ1-1,TRBD1,few,TGTGCCAGCAGTTTAACGGACAGGGTTTACACTGAAGCTTTCTTT,CASSLTDRVYTEAFF
TRBV7-2,TRBJ2-7,TRBD2,NA,TGTGCCAGCAGCTTGGGAGGACTAGCGGGAGGCTACGAGCAGTACTTC,CASSLGGLAGGYEQYF
TRBV6-4,TRBJ2-2,NA,NA,TGTGCCAGCAGTGCGGGAGCCACCGGGGAGCTGTTTTTT,CASSAGATGELFF
TRBV18,TRBJ1-1,NA,NA,TGTGCCAGCTCACTCAGCAAGGGGTACACTGAAGCTTTCTTT,CASSLSKGYTEAFF
TRBV28,TRBJ1-5,TRBD1,NA,TGTGCCAGCAGTTCGACAGGGAGCAATCAGCCCCAGCATTTT,CASSSTGSNQPQHF
TRBV7-6,TRBJ2-1,TRBD2,once,TGTGCCAGCAGCTTTAGTAGCGGGAGTTACAATGAGCAGTTCTTC,CASSFSSGSYNEQFF
TRBV11-3,TRBJ2-1,NA,once,TGTGCCAGCAGCTTTCAACCCCTAGCAGGTAGGAATGAGCAGTTCTTC,CASSFQPLAGRNEQFF
TRBV19,TRBJ2-1,TRBD1,NA,TGTGCCAGTAGCCGCGACAGGGCCCCTTACAATGAGCAGTTCTTC,CASSRDRAPYNEQFF
TRBV5-1,TRBJ2-1,TRBD2,NA,TGCGCCAGCAGCTTGCCGTCTAGCGGGTCCTACAATGAGCAGTTCTTC,CASSLPSSGSYNEQFF
TRBV30,TRBJ1-2,NA,NA,TGTGCCTGGAGCAGAGGGGGTCGAGGCTACACCTTC,CAWSRGGRGYTF
TRBV19,TRBJ1-2,TRBD1,NA,TGTGCCAGTAGTCCGGGACAGGGAAGGGGCTACACCTTC,CASSPGQGRGYTF
TRBV10-1,TRBJ2-1,NA,NA,TGCGCCAGCAGTGAGAAGGGACTTAGGGGCGTCTTCTTC,CASSEKGLRGVFF
TRBV14,TRBJ2-7,TRBD2,NA,TGTGCCAGCAGCCAATTTCTAGCGGCTCCCTACGAGCAGTACTTC,CASSQFLAAPYEQYF
TRBV30,TRBJ1-5,NA,NA,TGTGCCTGGAGTGACGGGTACCACAATCAGCCCCAGCATTTT,CAWSDGYHNQPQHF
TRBV6-2/TRBV6-3,TRBJ1-5,NA,NA,TGTGCCAGCAGTCCCAAGTTTAGGGTGGGGAGTAATCAGCCCCAGCATTTT,CASSPKFRVGSNQPQHF
TRBV28,TRBJ2-7,TRBD1,NA,TGTGCCAGCAGTCCCGCCGGGACAGAATTTTACGAGCAGTACTTC,CASSPAGTEFYEQYF
TRBV6-5,TRBJ1-2,NA,NA,TGTGCCAGCAGTTACGGACGCACTAACTATGGCTACACCTTC,CASSYGRTNYGYTF
TRBV6-6,TRBJ2-7,TRBD2,NA,TGTGCCAGCAGTCGACTAGCAGAATACGAGCAGTACTTC,CASSRLAEYEQYF
TRBV2,TRBJ1-5,TRBD1,once,TGTGCCAGCAGTCCAGGGGGCTTTCAGCCCCAGCATTTT,CASSPGGFQPQHF
TRBV18,TRBJ1-5,NA,NA,TGTGCCAGCTCACCTTCCAGGGATATCCAGCCCCAGCATTTT,CASSPSRDIQPQHF
TRBV24-1,TRBJ2-1,TRBD2,NA,TGTGCCACCGCCACTAGCGGGAGGGGTGAGCAGTTCTTC,CATATSGRGEQFF
TRBV5-5,TRBJ1-2,NA,once,TGTGCCAGCAGCCCCCCACCGAGTTGGGTAGGTGGCTACACCTTC,CASSPPPSWVGGYTF
TRBV19,TRBJ1-2,NA,NA,TGTGCCAGTAGTATAGGGGGCAGGGCGCCCTATGGCTACACCTTC,CASSIGGRAPYGYTF
TRBV10-1,TRBJ2-7,TRBD2,once,TGCGCCAGCAGTGCCGGGGGGGACTACGAGCAGTACTTC,CASSAGGDYEQYF
TRBV9,TRBJ1-2,NA,NA,TGTGCCAGCAGCGTAGTGTCCGGGAACTATGGCTACACCTTC,CASSVVSGNYGYTF
TRBV2,TRBJ1-2,NA,once,TGTGCCAGCAGTTTTACAAACTATGGCTACACCTTC,CASSFTNYGYTF
TRBV6-5,TRBJ1-6,NA,NA,TGTGCCAGCAGTTACTCGACATCCCCGTTCGATTCACCCCTCCACTTT,CASSYSTSPFDSPLHF
TRBV12-5,TRBJ2-7,TRBD1,NA,TGTGCTAGTGGTTTGGAGGGACAGGCCCACTCCTACGAGCAGTACTTC,CASGLEGQAHSYEQYF
TRBV19,TRBJ1-5,NA,NA,TGTGCCAGTAGTATGTTCCGGGCAGGCAATCAGCCCCAGCATTTT,CASSMFRAGNQPQHF
TRBV6-4,TRBJ2-7,TRBD2,few,TGTGCCAGCAGCCCCGGGACTAGCGGGATCGACGAGCAGTACTTC,CASSPGTSGIDEQYF
TRBV5-6,TRBJ1-1,NA,NA,TGTGCCAGCAGCTTGACATTTTTCGGTAATGAAGCTTTCTTT,CASSLTFFGNEAFF
TRBV5-6,TRBJ2-1,NA,few,TGTGCCAGCACCCAGCGGTTCTACAATGAGCAGTTCTTC,CASTQRFYNEQFF
TRBV23-1,TRBJ1-6,NA,NA,TGCGCCAGCACGGGGCATTATAATTCACCCCTCCACTTT,CASTGHYNSPLHF
TRBV9,TRBJ2-3,NA,NA,TGTGCCAGCAGCGTAGAGGGGCCCGGGACAGATACGCAGTATTTT,CASSVEGPGTDTQYF
TRBV15,TRBJ1-5,NA,once,TGTGCCACCAGCAGAGATTTTGATCAGCCCCAGCATTTT,CATSRDFDQPQHF
TRBV4-1,TRBJ1-6,NA,NA,TGCGCCAGCAGCCAAGCTCGGCAGTATAATTCACCCCTCCACTTT,CASSQARQYNSPLHF
TRBV28,TRBJ2-7,TRBD2,NA,TGTGCCAGCACTAGGACTAGCACCTACGAGCAGTACTTC,CASTRTSTYEQYF
TRBV6-2/TRBV6-3,TRBJ1-2,NA,NA,TGTGCCAGCAGTCCCAGCAGTAACTATGGCTACACCTTC,CASSPSSNYGYTF
TRBV5-1,TRBJ1-3,NA,NA,TGCGCCAGCAGCTCGGACAGTACTGGAAACACCATATATTTT,CASSSDSTGNTIYF
TRBV10-1,TRBJ2-3,NA,NA,TGCGCCAGCAGTGATAACGGACGGCACACAGATACGCAGTATTTT,CASSDNGRHTDTQYF
TRBV28,TRBJ1-2,NA,NA,TGTGCCAGCAGTCAAGACGGGACCAATGGTAACTATGGCTACACCTTC,CASSQDGTNGNYGYTF
TRBV28,TRBJ1-3,TRBD1,NA,TGTGCCAGCCGATTACGGACAGGGAACTCTGGAAACACCATATATTTT,CASRLRTGNSGNTIYF
TRBV28,TRBJ1-5,NA,NA,TGTGCCAGCAGTTTATCCTCAGGGTCCCTTGCGCCCCAGCATTTT,CASSLSSGSLAPQHF
TRBV18,TRBJ1-2,NA,NA,TGTGCCAGCTCACCACAGGACGGGGGAATCTATGGCTACACCTTC,CASSPQDGGIYGYTF
TRBV10-3,TRBJ2-7,NA,once,TGTGCCATCAGTGAGTTACAGGCAGGGTGGGAGCAGTACTTC,CAISELQAGWEQYF
TRBV28,TRBJ2-7,TRBD2,NA,TGTGCCAGCAGTCCCCCTCAGAGGGAGGGGATCTACGAGCAGTACTTC,CASSPPQREGIYEQYF
TRBV30,TRBJ1-6,NA,NA,TGTGCCTGGACTAGGAGGAAGGGGAGCTCCTATAATTCACCCCTCCACTTT,CAWTRRKGSSYNSPLHF
TRBV10-3,TRBJ2-3,TRBD1,NA,TGTGCCATCAGTCCGGTTACAGGGGGCGCGGATACGCAGTATTTT,CAISPVTGGADTQYF
TRBV4-1,TRBJ1-2,NA,NA,TGCGCCAGCAGCCCGATCGACCGGGACGTAACCTTC,CASSPIDRDVTF
TRBV5-8,TRBJ2-7,TRBD2,once,TGTGCCAGCAGATCAAGAGCGAGCGGGGACTACGAGCAGTACTTC,CASRSRASGDYEQYF
TRBV28,TRBJ1-5,NA,NA,TGTGCCAGCAGTTTATCAGGCCGGGGCGATCAGCCCCAGCATTTT,CASSLSGRGDQPQHF
TRBV7-2,TRBJ2-1,TRBD2,NA,TGTGCCAGCAGCCAACTAGCCGACACTAGCGGGCTTCAGTTCTTC,CASSQLADTSGLQFF
TRBV10-2,TRBJ2-5,TRBD2,NA,TGCGCCAGCAGTCGCCTAGCGGGAGGACGGGAGACCCAGTACTTC,CASSRLAGGRETQYF
TRBV7-2,TRBJ2-7,TRBD2,once,TGTGCCAGCAGCTTGGGACTAGCGGGAACCTACGAGCAGTACTTC,CASSLGLAGTYEQYF
TRBV11-2,TRBJ2-4,TRBD1,NA,TGTGCCAGCAGTAGCCGGCCGGGACAGGGGGCCATTCAGTACTTC,CASSSRPGQGAIQYF